The clone carrying this TCR beta chain was seen more than once but under ten times. Antigen specificity is unknown. V was shortened by 0 bases and J by 6 bases, with 14 bases between the two germline ends. From germline, CDR1 is LGHNA and CDR2 YNFKEQ. This CDR3 has 15 amino acids. MiXCR, applied by TCRdb to the reads, yields one record per CDR3 protein. The sample has more than 400,000 distinct CDR3 sequences; more than 20% are singletons. This sample stems from a study of T cell repertoires in cytomegalovirus infection. About the study: Public TCR beta signatures marked donors with CMV infection and the matching HLA.

Overall study results and limits: Using cumulative public TCR beta family frequency, the authors identified those who carried CMV together with the relevant HLA.

The clonotype originates from a human donor in good health (CMV status not recorded). Some clones in this sample may be carry-over from other donors' samples. Sequencing was performed on PBMCs. The chain carries TRBV4-2 and TRBJ1-1, with a possible D match to TRBD1 (6 bases). The CDR3 loop is CASSQDRGSNAEAFF. The CDR3 DNA reads TGTGCCAGCAGCCAAGACAGGGGTTCGAATGCTGAAGCTTTCTTT.